The rows below give T cell receptor beta chains drawn from one sample of a study of early T cells in non-severe SARS-CoV-2 infection. One entry per CDR3 protein results from TCRdb running MiXCR on the 5' RACE reads. This sample has around 70,000 distinct CDR3 sequences, with approximately 12% found just once. The sequencing sample was made of whole blood. The receptors shown here come from an adult who was a healthcare worker with PCR-confirmed SARS-CoV-2 infection or an uninfected control (not recorded which). Both conserved end residues are part of each CDR3. The D gene is left open where the match is weak. Clone size appears in some rows only: once, few, many, or a class for an expanded clone.

few | NA | TRBJ2-7 | TRBV12-3/TRBV12-4 | TGTGCCAGCACCAAATCCTGGGCGGGAAACTACGAGCAGTACTTC | CASTKSWAGNYEQYF
few | TRBD2 | TRBJ2-1 | TRBV5-1 | TGCGCCAGCAGCTTGGTACTAGCGGGAGGAAGGGAGCAGTTCTTC | CASSLVLAGGREQFF
NA | NA | TRBJ2-7 | TRBV29-1 | TGCAGCGGAGGGACTGGCGTAGGGGAGCAGTACTTC | CSGGTGVGEQYF
many | NA | TRBJ2-1 | TRBV20-1 | TGCAGTGCTAGAGATGTTGGTAGCTCCTACAATGAGCAGTTCTTC | CSARDVGSSYNEQFF
many | TRBD2 | TRBJ2-1 | TRBV7-2 | TGTGCCAGCAGCCCCGGGACTAGCACATACAATGAGCAGTTCTTC | CASSPGTSTYNEQFF
few | NA | TRBJ1-4 | TRBV24-1 | TGTGCCACCAGTCCACGCGAGATGCGGGATGAAAAACTGTTTTTT | CATSPREMRDEKLFF
NA | NA | TRBJ2-5 | TRBV24-1 | TGTGCCACCAGTGACGCAGGACCAAAGCAAGAGACCCAGTACTTC | CATSDAGPKQETQYF
few | NA | TRBJ1-2 | TRBV11-2 | TGTGCCAGCAGCTTACCCGGGAATGGCTACACCTTC | CASSLPGNGYTF
many | NA | TRBJ2-1 | TRBV3-1 | TGTGCCAGCAGAAAGGGACTCATATACAATGAGCAGTTCTTC | CASRKGLIYNEQFF
many | NA | TRBJ2-1 | TRBV5-4 | TGTGCCAGCAGCACGCGAAAGGCCGGGAATGATGAGCAGTTCTTC | CASSTRKAGNDEQFF
NA | NA | TRBJ1-1 | TRBV7-2 | TGTGCCAGCAGCTTACTACGGGAAGCTTTCTTT | CASSLLREAFF
many | NA | TRBJ1-1 | TRBV27 | TGTGCCAGCAGTATAATCCGAGGGAACACTGAAGCTTTCTTT | CASSIIRGNTEAFF